This TCR beta chain is from a study of OX40 agonist ivuxolimab in advanced cancers. This table comes from immunoSEQ multiplex PCR, and its TCRdb copy is limited to in-frame clones, with some not included. This table holds around 92,000 clones, 93% found once. After removal of 3 bases from V and 3 bases from J, the junction contained 5 bases not matched to a gene. Germline values: CDR1 LGHNA, CDR2 YNFKEQ. This CDR3 region has 14 residues. The rearrangement uses TRBV4-2 and TRBJ2-7; TRBD2 matches at 7 bases. The source of this sequence is an adult with an advanced solid tumor such as melanoma, head and neck, liver or kidney cancer. The sample consisted of CD4+ or CD8+ T cells sorted from blood, taken in a trial of the OX40 agonist ivuxolimab. The CDR3 DNA reads TGTGCCAGCAGCCACCTACCGGGGGGCTACGAGCAGTACTTC. Protein: CASSHLPGGYEQYF.